This T cell receptor beta chain originates from a study of tumor-infiltrating lymphocytes in primary liver carcinoma. The overall study: Every patient in the cohort had a primary liver carcinoma. That carcinoma was treated by surgical resection.

Germline values: CDR1 MNHNS, CDR2 SASEGT. CDR3 length: 14 residues. V was cut by 5 bases and J by 9 bases, with 17 bases left in between. This clonotype came up once. A constant-region primer primed TCR beta cDNA synthesis from 500 ng of total RNA. The TCR beta library was amplified through three nested multiplex PCR rounds in a modified ARM-PCR procedure. Researchers ran the first two PCR rounds for roughly 10 cycles each with TRBV1-TRBV30 forward primers and a C-beta reverse primer. Via MiXCR, TCRdb re-called the multiplex PCR reads, giving one row per CDR3 protein. The sample holds 330,000 or so distinct CDR3 sequences, about 65% seen once. Germline DNA was also extracted, while the blood RNA originated from unsorted whole blood.

This TCR was sampled from a man aged 40-55 years with primary liver carcinoma and hepatitis B virus infection. Sequencing was performed on peripheral blood. The chain employs TRBV6-1 and TRBJ1-5; no clear D gene. CDR3 amino acids: CASSLGLSNRPQHF. As DNA, the CDR3 is TGTGCCAGCAGTCTGGGCCTTAGCAACCGGCCCCAGCATTTT.